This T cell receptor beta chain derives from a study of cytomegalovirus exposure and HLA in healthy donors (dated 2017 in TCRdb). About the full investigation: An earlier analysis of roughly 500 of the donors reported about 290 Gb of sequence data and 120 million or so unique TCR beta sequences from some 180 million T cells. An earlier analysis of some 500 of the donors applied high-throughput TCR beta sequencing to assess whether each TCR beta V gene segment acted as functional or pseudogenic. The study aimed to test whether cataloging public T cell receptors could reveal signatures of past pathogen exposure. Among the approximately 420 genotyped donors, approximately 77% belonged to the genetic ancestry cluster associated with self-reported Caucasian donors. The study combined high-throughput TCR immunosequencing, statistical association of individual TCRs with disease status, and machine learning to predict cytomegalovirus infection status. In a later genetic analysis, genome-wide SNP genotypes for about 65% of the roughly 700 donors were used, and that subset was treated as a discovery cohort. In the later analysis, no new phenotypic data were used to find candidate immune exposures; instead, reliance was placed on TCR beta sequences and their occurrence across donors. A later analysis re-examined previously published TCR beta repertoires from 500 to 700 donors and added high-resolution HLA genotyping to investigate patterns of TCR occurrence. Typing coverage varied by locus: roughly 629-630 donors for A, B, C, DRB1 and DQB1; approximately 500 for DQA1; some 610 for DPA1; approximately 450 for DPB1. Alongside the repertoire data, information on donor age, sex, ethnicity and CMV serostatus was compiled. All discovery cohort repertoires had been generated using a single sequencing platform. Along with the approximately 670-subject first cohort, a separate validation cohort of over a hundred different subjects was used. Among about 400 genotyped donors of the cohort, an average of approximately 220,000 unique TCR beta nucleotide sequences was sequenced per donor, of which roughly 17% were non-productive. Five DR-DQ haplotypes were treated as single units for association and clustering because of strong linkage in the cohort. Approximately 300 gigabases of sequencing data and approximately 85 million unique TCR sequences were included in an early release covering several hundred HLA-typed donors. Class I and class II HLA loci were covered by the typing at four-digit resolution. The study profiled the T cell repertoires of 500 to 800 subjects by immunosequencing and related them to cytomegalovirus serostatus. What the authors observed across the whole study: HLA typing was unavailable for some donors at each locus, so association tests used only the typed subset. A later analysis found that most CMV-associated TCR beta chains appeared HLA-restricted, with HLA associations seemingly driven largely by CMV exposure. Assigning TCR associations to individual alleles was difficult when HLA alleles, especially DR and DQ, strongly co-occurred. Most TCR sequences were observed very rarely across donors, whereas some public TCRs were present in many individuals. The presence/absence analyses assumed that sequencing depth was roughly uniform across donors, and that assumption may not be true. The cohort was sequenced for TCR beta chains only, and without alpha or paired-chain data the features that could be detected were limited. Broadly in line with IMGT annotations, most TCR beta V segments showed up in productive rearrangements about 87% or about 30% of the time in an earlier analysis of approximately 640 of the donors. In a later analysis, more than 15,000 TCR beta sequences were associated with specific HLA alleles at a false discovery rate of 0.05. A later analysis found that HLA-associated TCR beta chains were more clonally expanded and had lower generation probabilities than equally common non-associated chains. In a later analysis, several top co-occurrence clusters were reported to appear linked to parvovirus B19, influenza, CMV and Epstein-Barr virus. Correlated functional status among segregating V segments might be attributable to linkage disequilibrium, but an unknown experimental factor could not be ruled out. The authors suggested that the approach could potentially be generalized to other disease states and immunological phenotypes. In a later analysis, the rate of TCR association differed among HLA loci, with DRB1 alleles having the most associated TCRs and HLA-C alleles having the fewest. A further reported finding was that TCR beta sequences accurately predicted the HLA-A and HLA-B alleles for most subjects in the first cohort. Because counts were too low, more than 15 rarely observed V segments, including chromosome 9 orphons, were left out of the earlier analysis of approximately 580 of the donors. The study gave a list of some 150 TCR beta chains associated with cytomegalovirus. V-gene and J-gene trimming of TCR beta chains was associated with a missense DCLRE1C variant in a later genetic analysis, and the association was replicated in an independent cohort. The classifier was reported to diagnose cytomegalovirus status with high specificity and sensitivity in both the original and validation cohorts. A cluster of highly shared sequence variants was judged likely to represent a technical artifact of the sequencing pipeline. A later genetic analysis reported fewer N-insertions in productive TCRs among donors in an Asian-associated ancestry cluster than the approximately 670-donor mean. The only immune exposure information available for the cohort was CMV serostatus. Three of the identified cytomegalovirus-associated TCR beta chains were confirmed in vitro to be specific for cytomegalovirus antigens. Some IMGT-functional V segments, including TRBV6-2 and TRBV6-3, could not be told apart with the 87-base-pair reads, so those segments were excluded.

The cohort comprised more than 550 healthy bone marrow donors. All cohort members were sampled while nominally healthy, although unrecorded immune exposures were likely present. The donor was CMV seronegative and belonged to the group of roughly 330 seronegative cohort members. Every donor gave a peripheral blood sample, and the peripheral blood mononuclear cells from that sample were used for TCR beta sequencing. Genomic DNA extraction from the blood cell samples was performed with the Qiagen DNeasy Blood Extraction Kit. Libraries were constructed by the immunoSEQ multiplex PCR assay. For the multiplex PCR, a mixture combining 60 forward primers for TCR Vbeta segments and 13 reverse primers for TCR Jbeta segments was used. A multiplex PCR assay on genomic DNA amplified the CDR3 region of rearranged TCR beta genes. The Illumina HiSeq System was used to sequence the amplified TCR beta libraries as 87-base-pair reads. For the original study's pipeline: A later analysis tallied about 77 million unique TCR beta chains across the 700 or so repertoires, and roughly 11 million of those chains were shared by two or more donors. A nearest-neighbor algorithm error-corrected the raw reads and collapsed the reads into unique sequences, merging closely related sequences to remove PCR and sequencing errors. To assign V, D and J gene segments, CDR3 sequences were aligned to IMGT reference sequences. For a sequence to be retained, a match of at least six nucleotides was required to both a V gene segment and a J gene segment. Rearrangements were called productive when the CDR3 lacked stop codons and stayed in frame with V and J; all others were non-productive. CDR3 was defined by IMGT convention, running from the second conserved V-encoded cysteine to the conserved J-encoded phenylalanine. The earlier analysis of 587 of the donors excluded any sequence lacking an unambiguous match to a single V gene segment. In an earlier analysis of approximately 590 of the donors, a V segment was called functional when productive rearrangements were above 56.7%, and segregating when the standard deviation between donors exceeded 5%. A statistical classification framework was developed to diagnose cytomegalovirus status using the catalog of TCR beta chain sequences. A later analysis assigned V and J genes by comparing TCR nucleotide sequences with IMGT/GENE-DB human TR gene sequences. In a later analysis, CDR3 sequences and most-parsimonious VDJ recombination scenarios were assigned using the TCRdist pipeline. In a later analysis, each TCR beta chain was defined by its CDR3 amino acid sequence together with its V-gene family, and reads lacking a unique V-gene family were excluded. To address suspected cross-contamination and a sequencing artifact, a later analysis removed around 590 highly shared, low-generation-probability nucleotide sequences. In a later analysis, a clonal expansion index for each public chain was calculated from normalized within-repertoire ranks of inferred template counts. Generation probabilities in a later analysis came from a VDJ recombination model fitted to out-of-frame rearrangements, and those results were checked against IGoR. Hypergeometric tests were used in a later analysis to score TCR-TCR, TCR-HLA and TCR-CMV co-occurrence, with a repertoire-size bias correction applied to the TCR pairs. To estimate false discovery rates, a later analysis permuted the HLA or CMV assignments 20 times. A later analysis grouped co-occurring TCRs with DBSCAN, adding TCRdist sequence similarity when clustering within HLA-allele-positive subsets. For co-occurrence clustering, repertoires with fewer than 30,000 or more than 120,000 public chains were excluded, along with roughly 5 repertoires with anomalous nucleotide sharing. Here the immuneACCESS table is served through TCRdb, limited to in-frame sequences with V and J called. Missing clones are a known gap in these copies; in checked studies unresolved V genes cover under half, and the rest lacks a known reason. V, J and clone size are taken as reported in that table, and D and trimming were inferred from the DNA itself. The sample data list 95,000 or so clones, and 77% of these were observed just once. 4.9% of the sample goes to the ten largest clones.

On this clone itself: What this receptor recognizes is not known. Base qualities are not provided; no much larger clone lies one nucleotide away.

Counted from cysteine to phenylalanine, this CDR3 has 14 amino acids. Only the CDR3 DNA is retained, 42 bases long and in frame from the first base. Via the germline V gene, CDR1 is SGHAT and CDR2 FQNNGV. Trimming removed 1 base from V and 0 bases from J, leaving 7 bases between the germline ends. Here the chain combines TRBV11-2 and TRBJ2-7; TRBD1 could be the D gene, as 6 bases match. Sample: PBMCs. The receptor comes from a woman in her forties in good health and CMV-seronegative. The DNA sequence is TGTGCCAGCAGCTTAGGAGGGGGCTCCTACGAGCAGTACTTC. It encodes CASSLGGGSYEQYF.